The source of this T cell receptor beta chain is a study of HIV-infected patients and healthy controls. One entry per CDR3 protein, called by TCRdb with MiXCR from the 5' RACE reads. Of 50,000 to 80,000 distinct CDR3 sequences in the sample, about 19% were seen once. The V end was cut by 4 bases, the J end by 3 bases, with 17 bases between. The CDR3 runs 16 residues. Germline loops: CDR1 SGHTA, CDR2 FQGNSA. This sequence joins TRBV7-2 and TRBJ2-3; D gene uncertain. The TCR was taken from a human donor in good health. The specimen was CD4+ T cells from blood. The CDR3 loop is CASSSPGLRRTDTQYF. The CDR3, as DNA: TGTGCCAGCAGCTCCCCGGGTCTCCGGAGAACAGATACGCAGTATTTT.